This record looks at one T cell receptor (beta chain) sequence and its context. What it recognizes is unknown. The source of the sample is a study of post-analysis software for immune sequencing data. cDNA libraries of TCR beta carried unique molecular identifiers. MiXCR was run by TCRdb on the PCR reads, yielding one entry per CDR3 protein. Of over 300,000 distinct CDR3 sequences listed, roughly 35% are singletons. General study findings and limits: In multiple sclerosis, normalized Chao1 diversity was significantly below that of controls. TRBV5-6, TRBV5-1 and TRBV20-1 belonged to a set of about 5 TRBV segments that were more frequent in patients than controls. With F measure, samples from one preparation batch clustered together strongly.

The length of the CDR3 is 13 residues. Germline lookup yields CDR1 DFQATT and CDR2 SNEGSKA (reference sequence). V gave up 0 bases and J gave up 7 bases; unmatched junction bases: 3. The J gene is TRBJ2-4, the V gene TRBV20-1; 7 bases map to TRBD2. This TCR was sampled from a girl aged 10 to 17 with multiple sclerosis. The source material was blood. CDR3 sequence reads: CSARDLAVNIQYF. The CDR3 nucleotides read TGCAGTGCTAGAGACCTAGCGGTGAACATTCAGTACTTC.